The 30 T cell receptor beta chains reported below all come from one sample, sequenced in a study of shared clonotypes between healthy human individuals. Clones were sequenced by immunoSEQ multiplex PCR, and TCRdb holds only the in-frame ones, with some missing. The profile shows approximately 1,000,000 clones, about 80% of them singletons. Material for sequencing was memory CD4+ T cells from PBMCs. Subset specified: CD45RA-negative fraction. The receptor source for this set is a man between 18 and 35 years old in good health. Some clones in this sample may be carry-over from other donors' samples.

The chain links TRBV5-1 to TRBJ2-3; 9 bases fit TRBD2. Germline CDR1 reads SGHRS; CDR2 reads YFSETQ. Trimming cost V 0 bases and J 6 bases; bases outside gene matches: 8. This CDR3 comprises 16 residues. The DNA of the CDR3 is TGCGCCAGCAGCTTGGACTTAGCGGGAGAGGTGGATACGCAGTATTTT. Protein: CASSLDLAGEVDTQYF.

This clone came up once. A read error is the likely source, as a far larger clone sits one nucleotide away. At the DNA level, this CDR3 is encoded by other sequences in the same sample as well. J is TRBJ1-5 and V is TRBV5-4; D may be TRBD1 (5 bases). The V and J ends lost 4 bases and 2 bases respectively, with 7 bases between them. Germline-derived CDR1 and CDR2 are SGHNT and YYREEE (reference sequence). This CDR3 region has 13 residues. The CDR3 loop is CASSPGGNQPQHF. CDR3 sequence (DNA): TGTGCCAGCAGCCCGGGGGGCAATCAGCCCCAGCATTTT.

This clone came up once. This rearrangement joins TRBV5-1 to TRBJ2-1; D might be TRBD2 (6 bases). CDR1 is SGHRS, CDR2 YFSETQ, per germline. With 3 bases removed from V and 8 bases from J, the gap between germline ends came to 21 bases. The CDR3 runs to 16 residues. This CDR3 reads CASSWGRTSRADEQFF. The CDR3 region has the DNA TGCGCCAGCAGCTGGGGACGAACTAGCCGGGCCGATGAGCAGTTCTTC.

The CDR3 DNA reads TGCGCCAGCAGCGTGGGACAGGGATCTATTAACACTGAAGCTTTCTTT. Amino acid sequence: CASSVGQGSINTEAFF. The gene calls are TRBV5-1 and TRBJ1-1; TRBD1 matches 9 bases. Germline-derived CDR1 and CDR2 are SGHRS and YFSETQ. J gave up 2 bases and V 4 bases, and 9 bases lay outside the gene matches. CDR3 size: 16 residues. The whole variable domain, filled in from reference TRBV5-1 and TRBJ1-1, reads KAGVTQTPRYLIKTRGQQVTLSCSPISGHRSVSWYQQTPGQGLQFLFEYFSETQRNKGNFPGRFSGRQFSNSRSEMNVSTLELGDSALYLCASSVGQGSINTEAFFGQGTRLTVV.

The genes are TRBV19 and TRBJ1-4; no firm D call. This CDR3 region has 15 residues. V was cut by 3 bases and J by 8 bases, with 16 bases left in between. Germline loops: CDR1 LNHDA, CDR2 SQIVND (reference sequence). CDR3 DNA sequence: TGTGCCAGTAGTATTATGGAGGGAGTGGGAGAAAAACTGTTTTTT. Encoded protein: CASSIMEGVGEKLFF.

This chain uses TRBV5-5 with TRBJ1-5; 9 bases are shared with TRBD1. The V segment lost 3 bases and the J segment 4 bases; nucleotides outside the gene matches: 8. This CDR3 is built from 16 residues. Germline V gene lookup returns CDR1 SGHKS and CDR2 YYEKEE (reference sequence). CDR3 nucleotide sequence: TGTGCCAGCAGCTCACAGGGGGCGGTGGGGAATCAGCCCCAGCATTTT. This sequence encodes CASSSQGAVGNQPQHF.

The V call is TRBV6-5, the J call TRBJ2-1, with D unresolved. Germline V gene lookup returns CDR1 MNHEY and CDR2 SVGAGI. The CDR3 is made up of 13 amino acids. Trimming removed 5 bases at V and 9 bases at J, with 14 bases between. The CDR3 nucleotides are TGTGCCAGCAGTCCGCTCGAGAGTTCTGAGCAGTTCTTC. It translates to CASSPLESSEQFF.

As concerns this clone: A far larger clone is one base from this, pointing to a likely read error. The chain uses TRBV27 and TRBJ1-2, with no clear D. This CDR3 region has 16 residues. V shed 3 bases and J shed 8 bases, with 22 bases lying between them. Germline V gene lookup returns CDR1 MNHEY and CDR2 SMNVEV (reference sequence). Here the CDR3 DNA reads TGTGCCAGCAGTTTTAGTCCCAGGACCGGTTATTCGGGCTACACCTTC. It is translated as CASSFSPRTGYSGYTF.

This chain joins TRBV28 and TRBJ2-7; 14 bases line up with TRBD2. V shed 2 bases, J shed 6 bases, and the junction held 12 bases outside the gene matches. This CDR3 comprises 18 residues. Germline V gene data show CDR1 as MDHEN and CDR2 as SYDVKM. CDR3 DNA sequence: TGTGCCAGCAGTTTAGCAGGACTAGCGGGAGGAGCGGTTGTCGAGCAGTACTTC. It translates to CASSLAGLAGGAVVEQYF.

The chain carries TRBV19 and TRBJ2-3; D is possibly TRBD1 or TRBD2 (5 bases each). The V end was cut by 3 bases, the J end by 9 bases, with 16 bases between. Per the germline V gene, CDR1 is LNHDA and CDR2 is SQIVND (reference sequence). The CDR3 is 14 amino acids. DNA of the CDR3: TGTGCCAGTAGTATGTCTGGGGGACCTCAGACGCAGTATTTT. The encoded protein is CASSMSGGPQTQYF.

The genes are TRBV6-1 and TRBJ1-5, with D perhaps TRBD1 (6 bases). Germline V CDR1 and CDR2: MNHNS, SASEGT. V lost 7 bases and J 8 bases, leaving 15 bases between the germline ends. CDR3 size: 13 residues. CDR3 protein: CASIRGAGEPQHF. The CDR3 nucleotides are TGTGCCAGCATACGGGGGGCTGGGGAGCCCCAGCATTTT.

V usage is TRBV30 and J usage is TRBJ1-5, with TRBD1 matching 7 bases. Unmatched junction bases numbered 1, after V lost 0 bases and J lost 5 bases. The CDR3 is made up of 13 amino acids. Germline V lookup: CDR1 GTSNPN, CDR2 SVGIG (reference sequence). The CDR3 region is CAWSVTGYQPQHF. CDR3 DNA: TGTGCCTGGAGTGTGACAGGGTATCAGCCCCAGCATTTT.

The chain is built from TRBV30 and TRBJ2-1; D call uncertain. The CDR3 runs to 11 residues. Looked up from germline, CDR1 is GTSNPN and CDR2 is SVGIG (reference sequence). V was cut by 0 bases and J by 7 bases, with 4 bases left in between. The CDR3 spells CAWSVLNEQFF. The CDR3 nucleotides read TGTGCCTGGAGTGTGTTGAATGAGCAGTTCTTC.

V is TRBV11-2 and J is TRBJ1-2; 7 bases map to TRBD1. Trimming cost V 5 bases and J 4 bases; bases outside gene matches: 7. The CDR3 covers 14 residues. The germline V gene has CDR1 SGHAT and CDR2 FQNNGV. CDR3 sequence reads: CASSPKGASYGYTF. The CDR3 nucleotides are TGTGCCAGCAGCCCTAAGGGGGCCAGCTATGGCTACACCTTC.

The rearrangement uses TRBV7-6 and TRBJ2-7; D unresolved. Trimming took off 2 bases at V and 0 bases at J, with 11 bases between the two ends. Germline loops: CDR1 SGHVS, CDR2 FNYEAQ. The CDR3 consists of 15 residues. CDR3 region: CASSLLGYASYEQYF. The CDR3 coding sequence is TGTGCCAGCAGCTTACTTGGATACGCCTCCTACGAGCAGTACTTC.

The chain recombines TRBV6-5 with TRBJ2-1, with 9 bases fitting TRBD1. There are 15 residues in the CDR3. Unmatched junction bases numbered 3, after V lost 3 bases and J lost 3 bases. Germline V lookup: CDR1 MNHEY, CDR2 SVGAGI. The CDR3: CASSYRQGDYNEQFF. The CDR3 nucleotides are TGTGCCAGCAGTTATCGACAGGGGGACTACAATGAGCAGTTCTTC.

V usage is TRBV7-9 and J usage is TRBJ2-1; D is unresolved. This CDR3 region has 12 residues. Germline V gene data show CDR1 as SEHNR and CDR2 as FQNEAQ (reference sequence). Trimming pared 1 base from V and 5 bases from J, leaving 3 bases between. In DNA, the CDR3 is TGTGCCAGCAGCTTAGGGCACAATGAGCAGTTCTTC. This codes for CASSLGHNEQFF.

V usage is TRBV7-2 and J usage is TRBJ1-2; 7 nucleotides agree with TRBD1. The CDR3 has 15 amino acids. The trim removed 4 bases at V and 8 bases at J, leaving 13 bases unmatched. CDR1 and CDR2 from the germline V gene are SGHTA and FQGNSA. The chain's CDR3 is CASSSRLTGTVGYTF. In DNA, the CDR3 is TGTGCCAGCAGCTCTAGATTGACAGGGACCGTGGGCTACACCTTC.

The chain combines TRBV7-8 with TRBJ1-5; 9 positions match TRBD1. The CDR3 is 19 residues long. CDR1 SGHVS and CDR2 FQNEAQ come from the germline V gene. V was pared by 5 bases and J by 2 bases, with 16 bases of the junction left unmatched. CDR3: CASSTSRDRAYRGNQPQHF. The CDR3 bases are TGTGCCAGCAGCACCTCCCGGGACAGGGCGTATCGAGGCAATCAGCCCCAGCATTTT.

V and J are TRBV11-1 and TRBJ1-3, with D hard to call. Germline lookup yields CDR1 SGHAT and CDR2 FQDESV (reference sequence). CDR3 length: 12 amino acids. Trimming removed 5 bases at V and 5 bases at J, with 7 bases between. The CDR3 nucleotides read TGTGCCAGCAGCCCGGGTCGAAACACCATATATTTT. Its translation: CASSPGRNTIYF.

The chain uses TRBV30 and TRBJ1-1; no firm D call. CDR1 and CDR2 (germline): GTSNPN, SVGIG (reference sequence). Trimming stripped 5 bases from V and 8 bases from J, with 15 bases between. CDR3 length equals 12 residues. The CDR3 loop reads CAWVEARQEAFF. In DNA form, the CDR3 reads TGTGCCTGGGTAGAGGCCCGCCAGGAAGCTTTCTTT.

The CDR3 bases are TGTGCCAGCAGTGGATTCCTGGGAACTGAAGCTTTCTTT. This translates into CASSGFLGTEAFF. This rearrangement joins TRBV25-1 to TRBJ1-1, with unresolved D. Trimming stripped 4 bases from V and 5 bases from J, with 11 bases between. The CDR3 spans 13 residues. Germline lookup yields CDR1 MGHDK and CDR2 SYGVNS.

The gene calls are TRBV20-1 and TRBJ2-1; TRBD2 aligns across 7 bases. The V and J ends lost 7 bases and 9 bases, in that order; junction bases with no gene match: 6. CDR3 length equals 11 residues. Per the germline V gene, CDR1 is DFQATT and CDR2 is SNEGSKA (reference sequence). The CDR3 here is CSDSGNGEQFF. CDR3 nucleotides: TGCAGTGACAGCGGGAACGGTGAGCAGTTCTTC.

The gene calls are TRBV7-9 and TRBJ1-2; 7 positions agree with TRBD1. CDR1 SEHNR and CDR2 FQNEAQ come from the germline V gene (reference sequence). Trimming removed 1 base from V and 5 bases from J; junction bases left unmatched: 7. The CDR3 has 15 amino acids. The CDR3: CASSLEEGARYGYTF. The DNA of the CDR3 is TGTGCCAGCAGCTTAGAAGAGGGGGCGCGGTATGGCTACACCTTC.

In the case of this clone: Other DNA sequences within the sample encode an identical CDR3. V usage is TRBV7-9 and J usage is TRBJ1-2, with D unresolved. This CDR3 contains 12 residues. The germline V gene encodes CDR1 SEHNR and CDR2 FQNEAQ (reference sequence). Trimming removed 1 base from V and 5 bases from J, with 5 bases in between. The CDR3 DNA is TGTGCCAGCAGCTTAGACTCTTATGGCTACACCTTC. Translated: CASSLDSYGYTF.

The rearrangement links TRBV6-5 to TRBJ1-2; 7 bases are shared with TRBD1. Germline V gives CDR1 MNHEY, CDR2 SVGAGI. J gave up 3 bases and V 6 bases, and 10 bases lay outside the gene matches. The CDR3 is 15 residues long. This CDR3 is CASRRDRQPYYGYTF. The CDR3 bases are TGTGCCAGCAGACGGGACAGACAACCTTACTATGGCTACACCTTC.

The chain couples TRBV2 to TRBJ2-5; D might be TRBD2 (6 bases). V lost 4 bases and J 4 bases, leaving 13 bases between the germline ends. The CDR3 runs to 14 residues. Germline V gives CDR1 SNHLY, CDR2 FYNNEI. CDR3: CASSGAGGGETQYF. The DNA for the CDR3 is TGTGCCAGCAGTGGGGCCGGGGGTGGAGAGACCCAGTACTTC.

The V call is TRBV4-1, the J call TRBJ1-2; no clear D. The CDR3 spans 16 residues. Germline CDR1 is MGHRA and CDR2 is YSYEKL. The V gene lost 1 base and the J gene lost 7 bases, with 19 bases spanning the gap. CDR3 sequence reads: CASSQVVRPLAGGYTF. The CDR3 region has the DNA TGCGCCAGCAGCCAAGTGGTGAGGCCCCTCGCCGGTGGCTACACCTTC.

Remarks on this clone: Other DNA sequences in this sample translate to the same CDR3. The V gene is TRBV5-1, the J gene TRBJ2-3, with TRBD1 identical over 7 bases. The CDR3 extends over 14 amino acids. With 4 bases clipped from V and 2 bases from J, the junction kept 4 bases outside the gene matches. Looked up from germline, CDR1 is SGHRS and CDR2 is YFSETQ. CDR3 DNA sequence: TGCGCCAGCAGCCTCGGACAGGACACAGATACGCAGTATTTT. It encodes CASSLGQDTDTQYF.

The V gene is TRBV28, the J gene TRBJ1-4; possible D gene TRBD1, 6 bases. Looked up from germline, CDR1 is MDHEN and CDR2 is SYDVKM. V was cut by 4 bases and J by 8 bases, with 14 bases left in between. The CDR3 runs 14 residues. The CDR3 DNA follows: TGTGCCAGCAGTTCGTACAGGGTTGGGGAAAAACTGTTTTTT. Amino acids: CASSSYRVGEKLFF. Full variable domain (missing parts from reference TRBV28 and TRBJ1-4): DVKVTQSSRYLVKRTGEKVFLECVQDMDHENMFWYRQDPGLGLRLIYFSYDVKMKEKGDIPEGYSVSREKKERFSLILESASTNQTSMYLCASSSYRVGEKLFFGSGTQLSVL.